A single sample is the source of the 20 T cell receptor beta chains below, sequenced in a study of blood T cells in healthy people across ages. Primers used in a second PCR of roughly 7 to 12 cycles were a sample-barcoded 5' primer and a J-beta primer mix. TCRdb called the 5' RACE reads again in MiXCR, with one record for every CDR3 protein. Here the sample spans about 290,000 distinct CDR3 sequences, 27% being singletons. Sequencing was carried out using blood. The source of these receptors is a woman in her seventies in good health.

This chain joins TRBV7-2 and TRBJ2-3; 7 bases are shared with TRBD1. In germline, CDR1 is SGHTA, CDR2 FQGNSA. CDR3 length equals 15 residues. J was trimmed by 5 bases and V by 5 bases; bases with no gene match: 10. CDR3 DNA sequence: TGTGCCAGCAGCGCCCACAGGGGCCGGCAAGATACGCAGTATTTT. Its protein is CASSAHRGRQDTQYF. The full variable domain, with the rest looked up from reference TRBV7-2 and TRBJ2-3, is GAGVSQSPSNKVTEKGKDVELRCDPISGHTALYWYRQSLGQGLEFLIYFQGNSAPDKSGLPSDRFSAERTGGSVSTLTIQRTQQEDSAVYLCASSAHRGRQDTQYFGPGTRLTVL.

J is TRBJ2-3 and V is TRBV20-1, with D tentatively TRBD1 or TRBD2 (6 bases each). The CDR3 extends over 13 amino acids. Germline V gene sequence: CDR1 DFQATT, CDR2 SNEGSKA (reference sequence). V lost 5 bases, J lost 6 bases, and 15 bases lay in between. The CDR3 here is CSAPRGQGDTQYF. Written as DNA, the CDR3 is TGCAGTGCTCCCCGGGGGCAGGGGGATACGCAGTATTTT.

The V call is TRBV5-5, the J call TRBJ2-2; D is unresolved. The CDR3 is made up of 11 amino acids. V lost 3 bases to trimming and J lost 6 bases, with 3 bases between them. The germline V gene has CDR1 SGHKS and CDR2 YYEKEE (reference sequence). Here the CDR3 reads CASSSSGELFF. CDR3 sequence (DNA): TGTGCCAGCAGCTCGTCCGGGGAGCTGTTTTTT.

Only a few counts were recorded for this clonotype. The chain has TRBV29-1 and TRBJ2-5, with D uncertain. In germline, CDR1 is SQVTM, CDR2 ANQGSEA. V shed 3 bases and J shed 5 bases, with 4 bases lying between them. The CDR3 contains 10 residues. In nucleotides, the CDR3 is TGCAGCGTTGAGATGGAGACCCAGTACTTC. This gives the protein CSVEMETQYF.

V and J are TRBV12-3 or TRBV12-4 and TRBJ2-7; D might be TRBD1 (6 bases). V lost 7 bases and J lost 1, with 17 bases in between. This CDR3 is built from 15 residues. CDR3 sequence (DNA): TGTGCCAGCACCCTGGACAGAGTAAGGTCCTACGAGCAGTACTTC. It encodes CASTLDRVRSYEQYF.

The chain uses TRBV7-2 and TRBJ2-3; D uncertain. The V gene lost 1 base and the J gene lost 0 bases, with 11 bases spanning the gap. Germline V CDR1 and CDR2: SGHTA, FQGNSA. The CDR3 covers 16 residues. CDR3 DNA: TGTGCCAGCAGCTTAGATGCGCGATCTAGCACAGATACGCAGTATTTT. As protein: CASSLDARSSTDTQYF.

A word on this clonotype: One junction end does not reproduce the germline sequence, and a read error may be involved. The chain combines TRBV5-1 with TRBJ1-1; 7 nucleotides align to TRBD1. The CDR3 has 14 residues. Germline CDR1 reads SGHRS; CDR2 reads YFSETQ. The DNA for the CDR3 is TGCGCCAGCAGCTTTAGGGGGCCGAACACTGAAGCTCTCTTT. Translation gives CASSFRGPNTEALF.

In this sample, this clonotype turned up a few times. The chain has TRBV29-1 and TRBJ1-2; D possibly corresponds to TRBD1 (5 bases). V was pared by 2 bases and J by 5 bases, with 12 bases between. The CDR3 is 13 amino acids. CDR1 and CDR2 from the germline V gene are SQVTM and ANQGSEA. The DNA for the CDR3 is TGCAGCGTTGAAAAGGGCCAGGGTTATGGCTACACCTTC. As protein: CSVEKGQGYGYTF. Full variable domain (rest looked up from reference TRBV29-1 and TRBJ1-2): SAVISQKPSRDICQRGTSLTIQCQVDSQVTMMFWYRQQPGQSLTLIATANQGSEATYESGFVIDKFPISRPNLTFSTLTVSNMSPEDSSIYLCSVEKGQGYGYTFGSGTRLTVV.

Only a few counts were recorded for this clonotype. V usage is TRBV5-1 and J usage is TRBJ2-6; no clear D gene. Germline loops: CDR1 SGHRS, CDR2 YFSETQ. V lost 6 bases, J lost 4 bases, and 23 bases lay in between. The CDR3 is made up of 18 amino acids. The CDR3 DNA reads as TGCGCCAGCACCCCTAACCCCCAGGTCGTCATAGGGGCCAACGTCCTGACTTTC. Translating gives CASTPNPQVVIGANVLTF.

In DNA form, the CDR3 reads TGCAGTGCCCTCCCCCTAGCGGGAGAAGAGACCCAGTACTTC. Residues: CSALPLAGEETQYF. V gene TRBV20-1 combines with J gene TRBJ2-5; TRBD2 matches 10 bases. Losses at the gene ends were 6 bases for V and 3 bases for J; bases not matched to a gene: 7. The germline CDR1 and CDR2 sequences are DFQATT and SNEGSKA (reference sequence). The CDR3 sequence is 14 residues long.

This clonotype was observed a handful of times. The rearrangement links TRBV27 to TRBJ1-4; a possible D gene is TRBD1 (6 bases). The germline V gene has CDR1 MNHEY and CDR2 SMNVEV (reference sequence). Trimming took off 4 bases at V and 7 bases at J, with 19 bases between the two ends. This CDR3 is 16 amino acids long. The CDR3 nucleotides read TGTGCCAGCAGTTCCCCGGGTTTGGGGGGCTCTGAAAAACTGTTTTTT. Protein product: CASSSPGLGGSEKLFF.

This clonotype has a count of ten or more. The CDR3 here is CSVETGQGYEQYF. The DNA of the CDR3 is TGCAGCGTTGAAACCGGACAGGGATACGAGCAGTACTTC. The genes are TRBV29-1 and TRBJ2-7; 8 bases align to TRBD1. The germline gives CDR1 SQVTM, CDR2 ANQGSEA. V lost 2 bases and J lost 4; bases outside the gene matches: 4. The CDR3 consists of 13 residues.

About this clonotype itself: The junction and the germline gene differ at one end; a read error may be behind it. The chain links TRBV6-2 or TRBV6-3 to TRBJ2-5; D is perhaps TRBD1 (5 bases). From germline, CDR1 is MNHEY and CDR2 SVGEGT. This CDR3 region has 16 residues. The CDR3 DNA sequence: TGTGCCAGCAGTCAGAAGATGACAGAATACCAAGAGACCCGGTACTTC. It yields the protein CASSQKMTEYQETRYF.

This clonotype was seen only a few times. The V call is TRBV27, the J call TRBJ2-2; tentatively, D is TRBD1 (6 bases). Trimming took off 6 bases at V and 2 bases at J, with 13 bases between the two ends. Germline V gene data show CDR1 as MNHEY and CDR2 as SMNVEV (reference sequence). The CDR3 extends over 15 amino acids. The CDR3 loop is CASRMGQVNTGELFF. CDR3 sequence (DNA): TGTGCCAGCAGAATGGGACAAGTAAACACCGGGGAGCTGTTTTTT.

The genes are TRBV29-1 and TRBJ2-3; D unclear. CDR3 length: 14 amino acids. Trimming stripped 0 bases from V and 3 bases from J, with 10 bases between. Germline V gene lookup returns CDR1 SQVTM and CDR2 ANQGSEA. DNA for the CDR3: TGCAGCGTTGAAGAGCCCGTCGGGACAGATACGCAGTATTTT. It translates to CSVEEPVGTDTQYF.

In its sample, this clonotype was seen a few times. The gene calls are TRBV4-2 and TRBJ1-5; unclear D gene. CDR1 and CDR2 from the germline V gene are LGHNA and YNFKEQ. The CDR3 extends over 15 amino acids. Trimming cost V 0 bases and J 0 bases, with 6 bases left between them. The CDR3 loop is CASSQDSGSNQPQHF. The CDR3 nucleotides read TGTGCCAGCAGCCAAGACAGCGGTAGCAATCAGCCCCAGCATTTT.

This clonotype was seen a handful of times. At one boundary the junction diverges from the germline segment, which might be a read error. V gene TRBV4-1 combines with J gene TRBJ2-7; 8 bases align to TRBD2. Germline V lookup: CDR1 MGHRA, CDR2 YSYEKL. CDR3 length: 15 residues. Here the CDR3 reads CAGSQGVAGLYEQYF. The DNA for the CDR3 is TGCGCCGGCAGCCAAGGTGTAGCGGGACTCTACGAGCAGTACTTC.

This chain joins TRBV20-1 and TRBJ2-3, with 7 nucleotides matching TRBD2. V lost 5 bases and J lost 5; bases outside the gene matches: 7. The CDR3 has 13 residues. Germline V lookup: CDR1 DFQATT, CDR2 SNEGSKA (reference sequence). CDR3 in amino acids: CSASAGREDTQYF. The DNA for the CDR3 is TGCAGTGCTTCGGCAGGGAGGGAAGATACGCAGTATTTT.

This clonotype was seen more than once but under ten times. The chain recombines TRBV7-9 with TRBJ1-2, with D possibly matching TRBD1 (6 bases). The CDR3 spans 15 residues. CDR1 is SEHNR and CDR2 is FQNEAQ in the germline V gene (reference sequence). The V end lost 3 bases, the J end lost 1 base, and 12 bases lay between the germline ends. The CDR3 loop reads CASSLGTSFNYGYTF. CDR3 nucleotide sequence: TGTGCCAGCAGCTTGGGGACAAGCTTTAACTATGGCTACACCTTC.

V gene TRBV7-9 combines with J gene TRBJ2-5; TRBD1 aligns across 9 bases. The J call could be wrong; TRBJ2-1 is a better fit for the DNA end. The CDR3 has 14 residues. Germline CDR1 and CDR2: SEHNR and FQNEAQ (reference sequence). The CDR3 loop is CASSLSRDRDEQFF. In nucleotides, the CDR3 is TGTGCCAGCAGCTTGTCCCGGGACAGGGATGAGCAGTTCTTC.